Presented here are 2 T cell receptor beta chains from one specimen sequenced in a study of tumor-infiltrating lymphocytes in primary liver carcinoma. The template, roughly 0.45 ug total RNA, yielded TCR beta cDNA made with a constant-region primer. ARM-PCR, slightly modified, supplied the TCR beta libraries through three nested multiplex PCR rounds. Amplification in the first two PCR rounds was performed using TRBV1-TRBV30 forward primers and a C-beta reverse primer for about 10 cycles each. TCRdb redid the calling of the multiplex PCR reads with MiXCR, one entry per CDR3 protein. The table shows more than 150,000 distinct CDR3 sequences, with roughly three fifths occurring only once. The authors took blood RNA from unsorted whole blood and also extracted germline DNA. Material for sequencing was peripheral blood. The receptors stem from a middle-aged man with primary liver carcinoma and hepatitis B virus infection.

Comment on this clonotype: A much larger clone differs from this one at a single base, so this may be a read error. The V gene is TRBV29-1, the J gene TRBJ2-3, with 10 bases matching TRBD1. This CDR3 has 14 amino acids. The germline V gene has CDR1 SQVTM and CDR2 ANQGSEA. The CDR3 loop reads CSVAPGQGRGTQCF. CDR3 sequence (DNA): TGCAGCGTTGCACCGGGACAGGGGAGGGGTACGCAGTGTTTT.

The CDR3 loop reads CASSLAGFGPYEQYF. CDR3 sequence (DNA): TGTGCCAGCAGTTTAGCCGGTTTCGGGCCGTACGAGCAGTACTTC. The chain couples TRBV12-3 or TRBV12-4 to TRBJ2-7, with D hard to call. V lost 0 bases and J 4 bases, leaving 13 bases between the germline ends. The CDR3 consists of 15 residues.